The entry below gives a single T cell receptor (beta chain) sequence along with its context. The Seattle patients, enrolled during active infection, were followed longitudinally. This entry comes from a study of blood T cell repertoires in COVID-19. Study-level information: The United States, Italy and Spain provided the acute and convalescent COVID-19 samples. PBMCs, B-cell-depleted T cells, or T cells were the source of the cDNA or gDNA that made up the material.

Trimming removed 4 bases from V and 2 bases from J, with 19 bases in between. The CDR3 loop spans 16 amino acids. Germline CDR1 is SGHNT and CDR2 is YYREEE (reference sequence). Here immunoSEQ multiplex PCR was the method, and the copy in TCRdb shows in-frame clones only, minus some. The sample includes hundreds of thousands of clones, roughly 90% seen only once; the top ten take roughly 0.87%. V gene TRBV5-4 combines with J gene TRBJ2-7; D might be TRBD1 (5 bases). What was sequenced was peripheral blood. The receptor was derived from a young man with COVID-19, enrolled during active disease. The CDR3 is CASSASWTTLTYEQYF. For the CDR3, the DNA is TGTGCCAGCAGCGCCTCGTGGACAACCCTCACCTACGAGCAGTACTTC.